This section outlines one TCR beta chain sequence together with its context. Its antigen is as yet unknown. The sample originates from a study of T cell responses to AZD1222 COVID-19 vaccine. Findings and caveats of the study: Researchers report vaccine-associated CD4 TCRs spanning spike, with dominance at 160-218 and 743-854. Nearly half of spike-specific TCRs reportedly target variant regions that are unmutated in the B.1.351 and B.1.1.7 variants. Sampled repertoires all dated from after the peak T cell response.

Clones were read by immunoSEQ multiplex PCR, and TCRdb kept only the in-frame ones, dropping some. Of about 88,000 clones detected, 90% appear once; the ten largest clones hold approximately 5%. The CDR3 runs to 13 residues. Germline lookup yields CDR1 KGHSY and CDR2 FQNENV. The V and J ends lost 5 bases and 1 base respectively, with 8 bases between them. The chain employs TRBV16 and TRBJ2-5, with unresolved D. This clonotype was sampled from an adult who received the AZD1222 COVID-19 vaccine. The source material was peripheral blood, sampled 28 days after the second AZD1222 dose. The CDR3 loop is CASSSCGQETQYF. The CDR3 DNA follows: TGTGCCAGCAGCTCTTGCGGCCAAGAGACCCAGTACTTC.